The 14 T cell receptor beta chains listed next were all sequenced from one sample in a study of tumor-infiltrating lymphocytes in glioblastoma multiforme (dated by TCRdb to about 2017). Sequenced using an Illumina HiSeq 2500. A modified ARM-PCR protocol with multiple V-beta primers and a C-beta primer was used to build TCRB libraries from RNA via three nested multiplex PCR rounds. Using fastp trimming at Q25 and MiXCR clonotype assembly, TCRdb reanalyzed the public sequencing data and kept in-frame beta chains. Every distinct CDR3 protein forms one entry, paired with its most common genes and DNA. Recorded for this sample are about 9,000 distinct CDR3 sequences; 74% of them occurred a single time. The top ten clones comprise about 80% of the sample. Sample: brain tumor tissue. Receptors originate from a male donor with glioblastoma.

This clonotype appeared a few times. The chain couples TRBV6-1 to TRBJ2-3, with D tentatively TRBD2 (6 bases). V was clipped by 1 base and J by 4 bases, with 9 bases between them. The CDR3 has 14 amino acids. Germline assignment: CDR1 MNHNS and CDR2 SASEGT. The CDR3 DNA is TGTGCCAGCAGTGAAGGGTTAGCGGCAGATACGCAGTATTTT. Translated, it gives CASSEGLAADTQYF.

The chain carries TRBV20-1 and TRBJ2-5, with 10 bases lining up with TRBD1. Germline lookup yields CDR1 DFQATT and CDR2 SNEGSKA (reference sequence). After removal of 3 bases from V and 5 bases from J, the junction contained 6 bases not matched to a gene. CDR3 size: 14 residues. CDR3: CSASRDRGVETQYF. The DNA for the CDR3 is TGCAGTGCTAGCCGGGACAGGGGAGTGGAGACCCAGTACTTC.

The chain links TRBV12-3 or TRBV12-4 to TRBJ2-1, with 8 bases lining up with TRBD2. V lost 5 bases, J lost 7 bases, and 10 bases stayed unmatched. The CDR3 contains 15 residues. The CDR3 bases are TGTGCCAGCAGTACAGGCGGCGGGAGGAGGAATGAGCAGTTCTTC. Translating gives CASSTGGGRRNEQFF.

V is TRBV2 and J is TRBJ2-1; TRBD2 is a possible D gene (5 bases). The CDR3 runs 15 residues. Trimming took off 6 bases at V and 9 bases at J, with 21 bases between the two ends. Germline-derived CDR1 and CDR2 are SNHLY and FYNNEI. The CDR3 DNA sequence: TGTGCCAGCAGGCCATTTGGCACTTTGGAGGCTGAGCAGTTCTTC. Its translation is CASRPFGTLEAEQFF.

This clonotype was detected a few times. Sequence at one end of the junction differs from germline and may be a read error. J is TRBJ2-1 and V is TRBV6-5; D is undetermined. Germline assignment: CDR1 MNHEY and CDR2 SVGAGI. The length of the CDR3 is 13 residues. CDR3 protein: CAGSYLPYNEQFF. The DNA for the CDR3 is TGTGCCGGCAGTTACCTCCCCTACAATGAGCAGTTCTTC.

The sample holds many counts of this clonotype. The chain carries TRBV11-2 and TRBJ2-5; D not resolved. The V gene lost 5 bases and the J gene lost 1 base, with 11 bases spanning the gap. The CDR3 runs to 14 residues. Per the germline V gene, CDR1 is SGHAT and CDR2 is FQNNGV. CDR3 region: CASSPTRGQETQYF. The DNA of the CDR3 is TGTGCCAGCAGCCCGACCCGAGGCCAAGAGACCCAGTACTTC.

The chain joins TRBV11-1 to TRBJ2-2; D remains unclear. Germline V gives CDR1 SGHAT, CDR2 FQDESV (reference sequence). The CDR3 sequence is 12 residues long. V lost 6 bases to trimming and J lost 6 bases, with 8 bases between them. CDR3 bases: TGTGCCAGCAGTCGTAGTGCCGGGGAGCTGTTTTTT. It specifies CASSRSAGELFF.

At least ten counts were recorded for this clonotype. V usage is TRBV11-2 and J usage is TRBJ2-1; the D gene is possibly TRBD1 (6 bases). V was trimmed by 0 bases and J by 16 bases, leaving 16 bases between them. The CDR3 has 13 amino acids. Germline-derived CDR1 and CDR2 are SGHAT and FQNNGV. Written as DNA, the CDR3 is TGTGCCAGCAGCTTAGATAGGGGGAATGAGGCTTTCTTC. Translating it yields CASSLDRGNEAFF.

CDR3 bases: TGTGCCAGCAGTCGTAGCGGGAAAGATACGCAGTATTTT. Translating gives CASSRSGKDTQYF. The gene calls are TRBV6-6 and TRBJ2-3; TRBD2 matches 8 bases. The V segment lost 5 bases and the J segment 5 bases; nucleotides outside the gene matches: 3. This CDR3 region has 13 residues. Germline CDR1 is MNHNY and CDR2 is SVGAGI (reference sequence).

This chain links TRBV11-2 with TRBJ1-2; D is unclear. Germline CDR1 reads SGHAT; CDR2 reads FQNNGV. Trimming took off 4 bases at V and 8 bases at J, with 11 bases between the two ends. This CDR3 is built from 12 residues. The CDR3 sequence is CASSSGLRGYTF. As DNA, the CDR3 is TGTGCCAGCAGCTCAGGCTTAAGAGGCTACACCTTC.

About this clonotype: One end of the junction varies from germline; a read error may be responsible. The CDR3 loop reads CTSSQGLAISSYNEQFF. In DNA form, the CDR3 reads TGCACCAGCAGCCAAGGACTAGCGATTAGCTCCTACAATGAGCAATTCTTC. The V and J genes are TRBV4-1 and TRBJ2-1, with 9 bases lining up with TRBD2. This CDR3 comprises 17 residues. In germline, CDR1 is MGHRA, CDR2 YSYEKL.

The rearrangement uses TRBV11-3 and TRBJ2-1; 7 nucleotides match TRBD2. The junction had 11 bases not matched to a gene; V was cut back by 5 bases and J by 4 bases. Germline assignment: CDR1 SGHNT and CDR2 YENEEA. The CDR3 loop spans 16 amino acids. CDR3: CASSPPGGSRYNEQFF. For the CDR3, the DNA is TGTGCCAGCAGCCCCCCAGGCGGGAGTCGTTACAATGAGCAGTTCTTC.

J is TRBJ2-7 and V is TRBV13; D perhaps matches TRBD2 (6 bases). The CDR3 runs 15 residues. Germline-derived CDR1 and CDR2 are PRHDT and FYEKMQ (reference sequence). Trimming took off 0 bases at V and 5 bases at J, with 14 bases between the two ends. In DNA form, the CDR3 reads TGTGCCAGCAGCTTAGGTCTCGGGAGTATAGACGAGCAGTACTTC. This sequence encodes CASSLGLGSIDEQYF.

In regard to this clonotype: A much larger clone sits a single nucleotide away, making a read error possible. The chain combines TRBV28 with TRBJ1-3; a possible D gene is TRBD1 (6 bases). Trimming removed 7 bases at V and 4 bases at J, with 20 bases between. The CDR3 sequence is 16 residues long. CDR1 and CDR2 from the germline V gene are MDHEN and SYDVKM. The CDR3 DNA is TGTGCCAGCACACCTTACCGGACAGTGTCCGGAAACACCATATATTTT. Translation gives CASTPYRTVSGNTIYF.